The 22 T cell receptor beta chains below all came from one sample that was sequenced in a study of shared clonotypes between healthy human individuals. Only in-frame clones appear in the TCRdb table, and some are missing; sequencing was by immunoSEQ multiplex PCR. The sample includes roughly 2.5 million clones, more than 90% seen only once; the top ten take about 0.13%. Sequencing was carried out using naive CD4+ T cells sorted from blood. Subset of the sample: CD45RA+ positively selected. Receptors were obtained from a young man in good health.

This clone came up once. The junction and the germline gene differ at one end; a read error may be behind it. The V call is TRBV28, the J call TRBJ1-2, with 11 bases fitting TRBD1. From germline, CDR1 is MDHEN and CDR2 SYDVKM. The CDR3 is made up of 13 amino acids. In DNA form, the CDR3 reads TGTGCCAGCAGTTTAGGGGACAGGGGGGATCGGGTTTTC. Translated, it gives CASSLGDRGDRVF.

The chain uses TRBV5-4 and TRBJ1-3; no clear D gene. Trimming cost V 0 bases and J 4 bases, with 5 bases left between them. The CDR3 spans 13 residues. CDR1 is SGHNT and CDR2 is YYREEE in the germline V gene (reference sequence). CDR3 region: CASSLGLGNTIYF. The CDR3, as DNA: TGTGCCAGCAGCTTGGGCCTGGGAAACACCATATATTTT.

The chain couples TRBV5-1 to TRBJ2-1; 7 bases are a match to TRBD2. After removal of 6 bases from V and 8 bases from J, the junction contained 20 bases not matched to a gene. The germline CDR1 and CDR2 sequences are SGHRS and YFSETQ. The CDR3 has 17 residues. The CDR3 protein is CASTTNRGRVVADEQFF. As DNA, the CDR3 is TGCGCCAGCACAACAAACCGGGGGAGGGTCGTGGCGGATGAGCAGTTCTTC.

This chain joins TRBV5-5 and TRBJ1-1; D uncertain. CDR1 is SGHKS and CDR2 is YYEKEE in the germline V gene (reference sequence). V shed 3 bases and J shed 7 bases, with 16 bases lying between them. The CDR3 consists of 14 residues. The CDR3 nucleotides read TGTGCCAGCAGCTGGATGCCCTGGGGAGGTGAAGCTTTCTTT. It encodes CASSWMPWGGEAFF.

The chain employs TRBV14 and TRBJ1-6; no reliable D call. Trimming removed 0 bases at V and 0 bases at J, with 12 bases between. This CDR3 has 18 residues. The germline V gene has CDR1 SGHDN and CDR2 FVKESK. CDR3 protein: CASSQEFSGSSYNSPLHF. The CDR3 coding sequence is TGTGCCAGCAGCCAAGAGTTCTCGGGGAGCTCCTATAATTCACCCCTCCACTTT.

The chain joins TRBV18 to TRBJ1-1; TRBD1 might be the D (5 bases). In germline, CDR1 is KGHSH, CDR2 LQKENI. The CDR3 is made up of 13 amino acids. V lost 3 bases and J 3 bases, leaving 8 bases between the germline ends. DNA for the CDR3: TGTGCCAGCTCACCGTTCAGGGACACTGAAGCTTTCTTT. It yields the protein CASSPFRDTEAFF.

This clone has only one observation. The gene calls are TRBV7-2 and TRBJ1-2, with D perhaps matching TRBD1 (6 bases). Trimming removed 5 bases at V and 0 bases at J, with 10 bases between. In germline, CDR1 is SGHTA, CDR2 FQGNSA. The CDR3 is 14 amino acids. The CDR3 sequence is CASSQDSANYGYTF. The CDR3 DNA sequence: TGTGCCAGCAGCCAGGACAGCGCTAACTATGGCTACACCTTC.

The chain couples TRBV6-5 to TRBJ2-7; D is possibly TRBD1 (6 bases). Germline V lookup: CDR1 MNHEY, CDR2 SVGAGI. The V end was cut by 4 bases, the J end by 4 bases, with 14 bases between. There are 14 residues in the CDR3. CDR3 in amino acids: CASSLEAGAYEQYF. The DNA for the CDR3 is TGTGCCAGCAGTTTAGAGGCAGGGGCGTACGAGCAGTACTTC.

This chain connects TRBV11-2 to TRBJ2-5, with D maybe TRBD1 (6 bases). Trimming removed 5 bases from V and 2 bases from J, with 18 bases in between. In germline, CDR1 is SGHAT, CDR2 FQNNGV. The CDR3 has 16 residues. CDR3: CASSRRSTGFQETQYF. The CDR3 DNA reads as TGTGCCAGCAGCAGACGATCAACAGGGTTTCAAGAGACCCAGTACTTC.

The chain employs TRBV2 and TRBJ2-2, with 8 bases matching TRBD2. Germline V lookup: CDR1 SNHLY, CDR2 FYNNEI. The CDR3 extends over 15 amino acids. V was clipped by 5 bases and J by 6 bases; unmatched bases: 8. The DNA of the CDR3 is TGTGCCAGCAGTTCGGGACTAGGCCCCCCCGGGGAGCTGTTTTTT. It specifies CASSSGLGPPGELFF.

J is TRBJ1-3 and V is TRBV11-3; D unresolved. V lost 6 bases, J lost 3 bases, and 6 bases lay in between. Germline V CDR1 and CDR2: SGHNT, YENEEA. This CDR3 is 12 amino acids long. CDR3 bases: TGTGCCAGCAGTCTAGATGGAAACACCATATATTTT. This gives the protein CASSLDGNTIYF.

The chain carries TRBV5-5 and TRBJ1-4; D ambiguous. CDR1 and CDR2 (germline): SGHKS, YYEKEE (reference sequence). The germline V and J ends were trimmed by 5 bases and 0 bases, with 11 bases remaining between them. The CDR3 covers 15 residues. CDR3 in DNA: TGTGCCAGCAGTTGGATAGAGGCAACTAATGAAAAACTGTTTTTT. This sequence encodes CASSWIEATNEKLFF.

The rearrangement uses TRBV28 and TRBJ1-3, with 8 bases fitting TRBD1. The CDR3 runs 15 residues. Trimming cost V 6 bases and J 0 bases; bases outside gene matches: 4. CDR1 MDHEN and CDR2 SYDVKM come from the germline V gene. The CDR3 DNA follows: TGTGCCAGCAGGGCTACAGGGGGCTCTGGAAACACCATATATTTT. It is translated as CASRATGGSGNTIYF.

As to this clone: Other nucleotide sequences from this sample produce the same CDR3. The gene calls are TRBV29-1 and TRBJ1-1; 9 bases line up with TRBD1. The ends lost 6 bases at V and 5 bases at J; junction bases unmatched: 1. The germline V gene has CDR1 SQVTM and CDR2 ANQGSEA. This CDR3 is built from 11 residues. The CDR3 bases are TGCAGCGTGGACAGGGGTACTGAAGCTTTCTTT. It codes for CSVDRGTEAFF.

The chain is built from TRBV29-1 and TRBJ1-1, with D uncertain. V dropped 5 bases and J dropped 0 bases, with 10 bases sitting between them. In germline, CDR1 is SQVTM, CDR2 ANQGSEA. There are 13 residues in the CDR3. Here the CDR3 reads CSVHLRLNTEAFF. As DNA, the CDR3 is TGCAGCGTTCATTTGCGGCTGAACACTGAAGCTTTCTTT.

This clone has only one observation. The chain is built from TRBV4-3 and TRBJ2-7; D possibly corresponds to TRBD1 (6 bases). Per germline, CDR1 LGHNA and CDR2 YSLEER. The CDR3 extends over 13 amino acids. The germline V and J ends were trimmed by 4 bases and 5 bases, with 12 bases remaining between them. CDR3 sequence (DNA): TGCGCCAGCAGCCGCGGACAGACAGACGAGCAGTACTTC. Its translation: CASSRGQTDEQYF.

This chain links TRBV29-1 with TRBJ2-5; maybe TRBD1 (5 bases). The last part of the DNA fits TRBJ2-7 better; the J call may be wrong. This CDR3 contains 13 residues. Germline assignment: CDR1 SQVTM and CDR2 ANQGSEA. CDR3 sequence reads: CSVDTGPSYEQYF. DNA for the CDR3: TGCAGCGTTGATACAGGCCCTTCCTACGAGCAGTACTTC.

The chain combines TRBV5-4 with TRBJ2-2, with 9 bases aligning to TRBD1. The CDR3 covers 17 residues. V trimming: 4 bases; J trimming: 4 bases; junction bases outside the gene matches: 11. The V gene's germline CDR1 is SGHNT and CDR2 YYREEE (reference sequence). In DNA form, the CDR3 reads TGTGCCAGCAGCAGAAAAACAGGGGGCGCGGGCACCGGGGAGCTGTTTTTT. This translates into CASSRKTGGAGTGELFF.

The rearrangement joins TRBV12-5 to TRBJ2-3; possibly TRBD1 or TRBD2 for D (6 bases each). V lost 8 bases and J lost 4, with 19 bases in between. The germline V gene encodes CDR1 LGHNT and CDR2 FRNRAP. This CDR3 contains 15 residues. CDR3 sequence (DNA): TGTGCTAGTAAGAGGGGGGCTAAGGAGTCAGATACGCAGTATTTT. Its translation: CASKRGAKESDTQYF.

A note on this clone: Other DNA sequences within the sample encode an identical CDR3. Here the CDR3 reads CASSLTGGYGYTF. Here the CDR3 DNA reads TGTGCCAGCAGTCTTACAGGCGGTTATGGCTACACCTTC. The J gene is TRBJ1-2, the V gene TRBV6-5; possible D gene TRBD1, 5 bases. This CDR3 contains 13 residues. Germline-derived CDR1 and CDR2 are MNHEY and SVGAGI. The ends were cut back, 5 bases at V and 5 bases at J, with 12 bases in the middle.

The gene calls are TRBV6-1 and TRBJ2-7; 7 bases are a match to TRBD1. Looked up from germline, CDR1 is MNHNS and CDR2 is SASEGT. The V gene end was trimmed by 6 bases and the J gene end by 5 bases; junction bases not matched to a gene: 10. The CDR3 is 14 residues long. The CDR3, as DNA: TGTGCCAGCAGGTGGGAGAGAGGGGGCAACGAGCAGTACTTC. It specifies CASRWERGGNEQYF.

The chain carries TRBV10-3 and TRBJ1-5, with D possibly being TRBD1 (5 bases). V was clipped by 3 bases and J by 6 bases, with 12 bases between them. CDR1 and CDR2 from the germline V gene are ENHRY and SYGVKD. The CDR3 is 14 residues long. The CDR3 nucleotides read TGTGCCATCAGTGATCGGCAGGGTGGTCAGCCCCAGCATTTT. Translating it yields CAISDRQGGQPQHF.